The rows below give T cell receptor beta chains drawn from one sample of a study of spatial heterogeneity in lung cancer. Using its own MiXCR run on the 5' RACE reads, TCRdb lists one record per CDR3 protein. The table shows approximately 29,000 distinct CDR3 sequences, with 7.5% to 10% occurring only once. Sample: PBMCs, taken at surgery. Receptor source: a female donor with early-stage non-small cell lung cancer. CDR3s include the opening cysteine and the closing phenylalanine or tryptophan. The D gene is left open where the match is weak. For some rows the clone size is stated as once, few or many, or as a class when expanded; others skip it.

j_gene | d_gene | abundance | v_gene | CDR3aa | CDR3nt
TRBJ1-1 | NA | NA | TRBV19 | CASGARPEAFF | TGTGCCAGCGGGGCAAGACCTGAAGCTTTCTTT
TRBJ2-1 | TRBD1 | medium-sized | TRBV27 | CASRQGAPAKEQFF | TGTGCCAGCAGGCAGGGGGCTCCCGCAAAGGAGCAGTTCTTC
TRBJ2-7 | NA | NA | TRBV20-1 | CSVFRRGGEQYF | TGCAGTGTCTTCCGCCGAGGGGGCGAGCAGTACTTC
TRBJ2-5 | TRBD2 | many | TRBV12-3/TRBV12-4 | CASSPGAGDQETQYF | TGTGCCAGCAGCCCCGGCGCGGGAGACCAAGAGACCCAGTACTTC
TRBJ2-1 | TRBD1 | few | TRBV7-9 | CASSFPIRGRSNEQFF | TGTGCCAGCAGCTTTCCCATCAGGGGGCGATCCAATGAGCAGTTCTTC
TRBJ2-7 | NA | many | TRBV20-1 | CSARDPFSENSLYEQYF | TGCAGTGCTAGAGACCCTTTTAGTGAGAACAGTCTCTACGAGCAGTACTTC
TRBJ2-1 | TRBD1 | many | TRBV11-2 | CASSPRQGSSYNEQFF | TGTGCCAGCAGCCCGCGACAGGGGAGCTCCTACAATGAGCAGTTCTTC
TRBJ1-3 | NA | many | TRBV5-4 | CASSLPQGSVTGNTIYF | TGTGCCAGCAGCTTGCCCCAAGGATCGGTGACAGGAAACACCATATATTTT
TRBJ1-1 | NA | many | TRBV5-1 | CASSTRTANTEAFF | TGCGCCAGCAGCACCCGGACAGCGAACACTGAAGCTTTCTTT
TRBJ1-2 | TRBD1 | NA | TRBV30 | CAWGTGISHYGYTF | TGTGCCTGGGGGACAGGGATCTCCCACTATGGCTACACCTTC
TRBJ2-3 | NA | many | TRBV5-4 | CASSLGGTSTDTQYF | TGTGCCAGCAGCTTGGGCGGGACTAGCACAGATACGCAGTATTTT
TRBJ2-7 | NA | many | TRBV20-1 | CSAIDSATYEQYF | TGCAGTGCTATAGACAGCGCTACCTACGAGCAGTACTTC
TRBJ1-1 | NA | NA | TRBV12-3/TRBV12-4 | CASSLGNTEAFF | TGTGCCAGCAGTTTAGGTAACACTGAAGCTTTCTTT
TRBJ2-1 | NA | few | TRBV11-3 | CASSLVGRFEQFF | TGTGCCAGCAGCTTAGTGGGGAGGTTTGAGCAGTTCTTC
TRBJ2-7 | NA | many | TRBV6-6 | CASSSPGKGSGSYEQYF | TGTGCCAGCAGCTCCCCTGGGAAGGGGTCCGGCTCCTACGAGCAGTACTTC
TRBJ2-4 | TRBD1 | many | TRBV5-4 | CASSEEYRGGIQYF | TGTGCCAGCAGCGAAGAGTACAGGGGTGGGATTCAGTACTTC
TRBJ1-1 | TRBD1 | many | TRBV6-2/TRBV6-3 | CASGPDRGSTEAFF | TGTGCCAGCGGACCGGACAGGGGGTCCACTGAAGCTTTCTTT
TRBJ2-5 | NA | many | TRBV20-1 | CSARVGGQETQYF | TGCAGTGCTAGAGTTGGGGGACAAGAGACCCAGTACTTC
TRBJ1-5 | NA | medium-sized | TRBV19 | CASSPDGDGLNQPQHF | TGTGCCAGTAGCCCAGATGGGGACGGACTCAATCAGCCCCAGCATTTT
TRBJ1-1 | NA | many | TRBV27 | CASRPPGPATEAFF | TGTGCCAGCAGGCCGCCGGGCCCGGCCACTGAAGCTTTCTTT
TRBJ2-7 | NA | NA | TRBV6-1 | CASMGGTNYEQYF | TGTGCCAGCATGGGCGGGACGAACTACGAGCAGTACTTC
TRBJ2-2 | NA | many | TRBV7-2 | CASSFPGVTGELFF | TGTGCCAGCAGCTTCCCCGGGGTCACCGGGGAGCTGTTTTTT
TRBJ1-5 | NA | few | TRBV4-1 | CASSQGEGLPLVAQPQHF | TGCGCCAGCAGCCAAGGTGAGGGTCTCCCCCTAGTTGCTCAGCCCCAGCATTTT
TRBJ2-1 | NA | many | TRBV7-3 | CASSLNGRKNEQFF | TGTGCCAGCAGCTTAAACGGGAGAAAAAATGAGCAGTTCTTC
TRBJ1-6 | NA | few | TRBV2 | CASSDGTSPLHF | TGTGCCAGCAGTGATGGAACTTCACCCCTCCACTTT
TRBJ2-1 | NA | large | TRBV6-2/TRBV6-3 | CASSYSGVPDNEQFF | TGTGCCAGCAGTTACTCGGGAGTTCCCGACAATGAGCAGTTCTTC
TRBJ2-5 | NA | many | TRBV18 | CASSPGVVETQYF | TGTGCCAGCTCACCAGGAGTTGTCGAGACCCAGTACTTC
TRBJ1-6 | NA | NA | TRBV4-3 | CASSQVGVYNSPLHF | TGCGCCAGCAGCCAAGTTGGGGTCTATAATTCACCCCTCCACTTT
TRBJ2-3 | NA | many | TRBV29-1 | CSVDGRRTDTQYF | TGCAGCGTAGACGGAAGACGCACAGATACGCAGTATTTT